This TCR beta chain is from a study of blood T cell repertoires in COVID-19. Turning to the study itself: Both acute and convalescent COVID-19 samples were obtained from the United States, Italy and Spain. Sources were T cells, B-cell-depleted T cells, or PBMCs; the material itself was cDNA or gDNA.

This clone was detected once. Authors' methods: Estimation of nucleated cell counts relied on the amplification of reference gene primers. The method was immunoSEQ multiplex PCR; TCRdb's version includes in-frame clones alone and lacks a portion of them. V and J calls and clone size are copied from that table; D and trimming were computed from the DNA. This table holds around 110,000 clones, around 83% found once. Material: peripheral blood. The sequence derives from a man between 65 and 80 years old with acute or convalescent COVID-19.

CDR3 region: CASSYSPDRFEAFF. In nucleotides, the CDR3 is TGTGCCAGCAGTTACTCCCCGGACAGGTTTGAAGCTTTCTTT. The V call is TRBV6-5, the J call TRBJ1-1; 7 positions agree with TRBD1. The CDR3 length is 14 residues. Trimming cost V 0 bases and J 7 bases; bases outside gene matches: 5. Germline assignment: CDR1 MNHEY and CDR2 SVGAGI.